This paragraph covers one TCR beta chain sequence. The entry originates in a study of T cells in localized non-small cell lung cancer. Profiled with immunoSEQ multiplex PCR; TCRdb holds only in-frame clones, not every one. This repertoire shows roughly 30,000 clones, roughly 90% found once; its top ten account for approximately 2.7%. Germline CDR1 and CDR2: MNHEY and SMNVEV (reference sequence). This CDR3 contains 13 residues. Trimming took off 5 bases at V and 4 bases at J, with 11 bases between the two ends. The sequence was obtained from a woman between 18 and 55 years old with stage I lung adenocarcinoma. The chain combines TRBV27 with TRBJ1-2, with no clear D. Sequenced here: peripheral blood, sampled before any cancer treatment. The chain's CDR3 is CASSPLDGYGYTF. The CDR3 coding sequence is TGTGCCAGCAGTCCTCTGGACGGCTATGGCTACACCTTC.